The 5 T cell receptor beta chains given below trace back to one sample, sequenced in a study of T cells after yellow fever vaccination. TCRdb re-analysed the 5' RACE reads in MiXCR, keeping a single row per CDR3 protein. The table shows 200,000 to 300,000 distinct CDR3 sequences, with approximately 12% occurring only once. This sample comprised CD4+ T cells sorted from PBMCs, obtained 45 days after the yellow fever booster vaccination. The origin of the receptors is a man aged 25-45 years who received the YFV17D yellow fever vaccine.

This clonotype was found a few times. The chain employs TRBV7-8 and TRBJ2-1; D is uncertain. Trimming cost V 3 bases and J 9 bases, with 9 bases left between them. The CDR3 is 12 residues long. Germline CDR1 SGHVS, CDR2 FQNEAQ. The CDR3 bases are TGTGCCAGCAGCTTTGTCTCACTTGAGCAGTTCTTC. This sequence encodes CASSFVSLEQFF.

The V and J genes are TRBV29-1 and TRBJ2-7; D is perhaps TRBD2 (6 bases). The CDR3 runs to 13 residues. The V end lost 4 bases, the J end lost 5 bases, and 15 bases lay between the germline ends. Germline values: CDR1 SQVTM, CDR2 ANQGSEA. CDR3: CSVGLVGLDEQYF. DNA of the CDR3: TGCAGCGTTGGACTAGTCGGTTTGGACGAGCAGTACTTC.

This rearrangement joins TRBV6-4 to TRBJ2-3; D remains ambiguous. Per the germline V gene, CDR1 is MRHNA and CDR2 is SNTAGT. Trimming took off 5 bases at V and 2 bases at J, with 14 bases between the two ends. This CDR3 has 15 residues. The CDR3 coding sequence is TGTGCCAGCAGTCCGGCGCGCGGCCTCACAGATACGCAGTATTTT. It is translated as CASSPARGLTDTQYF.

This clonotype was counted a few times. J is TRBJ1-1 and V is TRBV18, with 11 positions matching TRBD1. V trimming: 4 bases; J trimming: 6 bases; junction bases outside the gene matches: 4. CDR1 is KGHSH and CDR2 is LQKENI in the germline V gene. The CDR3 is 14 residues long. CDR3 bases: TGTGCCAGCTCACGGGACAGGGGGAGGGCTGAAGCTTTCTTT. Protein product: CASSRDRGRAEAFF.

The chain combines TRBV6-1 with TRBJ2-3; 14 bases agree with TRBD2. Germline V lookup: CDR1 MNHNS, CDR2 SASEGT. CDR3 size: 18 residues. V trimming: 7 bases; J trimming: 1 base; junction bases outside the gene matches: 10. The CDR3 loop reads CASTPTSGRVGGTDTQYF. In DNA form, the CDR3 reads TGTGCCAGCACCCCGACTAGCGGGAGGGTGGGCGGCACAGATACGCAGTATTTT.